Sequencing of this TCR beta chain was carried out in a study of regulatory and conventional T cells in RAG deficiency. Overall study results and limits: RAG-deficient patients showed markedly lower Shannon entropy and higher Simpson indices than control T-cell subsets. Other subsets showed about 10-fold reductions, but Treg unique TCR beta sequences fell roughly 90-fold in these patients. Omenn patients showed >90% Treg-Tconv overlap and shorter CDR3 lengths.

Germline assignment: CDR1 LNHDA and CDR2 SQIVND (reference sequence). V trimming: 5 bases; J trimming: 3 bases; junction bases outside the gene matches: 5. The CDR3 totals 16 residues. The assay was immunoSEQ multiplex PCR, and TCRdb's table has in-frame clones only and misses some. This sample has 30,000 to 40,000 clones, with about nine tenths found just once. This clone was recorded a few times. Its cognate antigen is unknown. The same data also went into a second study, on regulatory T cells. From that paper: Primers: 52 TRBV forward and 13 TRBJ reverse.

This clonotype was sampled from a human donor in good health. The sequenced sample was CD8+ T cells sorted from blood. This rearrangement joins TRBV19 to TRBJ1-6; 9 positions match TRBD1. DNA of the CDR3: TGTGCCAGTAGTCACGAGACAGGGGGCTATAATTCACCCCTCCACTTT. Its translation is CASSHETGGYNSPLHF.